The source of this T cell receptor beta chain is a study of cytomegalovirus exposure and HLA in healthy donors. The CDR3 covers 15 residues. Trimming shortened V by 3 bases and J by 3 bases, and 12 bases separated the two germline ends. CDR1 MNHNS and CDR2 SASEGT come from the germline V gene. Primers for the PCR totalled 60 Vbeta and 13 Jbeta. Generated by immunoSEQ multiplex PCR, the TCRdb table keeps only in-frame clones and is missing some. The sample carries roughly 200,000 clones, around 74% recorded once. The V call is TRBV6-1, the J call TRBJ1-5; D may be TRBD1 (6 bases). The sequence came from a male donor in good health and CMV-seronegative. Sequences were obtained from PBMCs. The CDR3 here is CASSEGHRPNQPQHF. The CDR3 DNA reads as TGTGCCAGCAGTGAGGGACACAGACCCAATCAGCCCCAGCATTTT.